This TCR beta chain comes out of a study of shared clonotypes between healthy human individuals. An even split of each subset's genomic DNA across several immunoSEQ plates was performed. Clones were sequenced by immunoSEQ multiplex PCR, and TCRdb holds only the in-frame ones, with some missing. The profile shows a few million clones, 90% to 97% of them singletons. J was trimmed by 7 bases and V by 5 bases; bases with no gene match: 7. The germline CDR1 and CDR2 sequences are MNHEY and SVGAGI. CDR3 length equals 15 residues. A CD45RA-negative memory subset and a CD45RA+ naive subset were separated from the CD4+ cells.

This chain links TRBV6-5 with TRBJ2-1, with TRBD2 matching over 11 bases. The sample was naive CD4+ T cells sorted from blood. Subset denoted: CD45RA+ positively selected. This sequence was found in a man between 18 and 35 years old in good health. The CDR3 is CASSPRLAGKNEQFF. In nucleotides, the CDR3 is TGTGCCAGCAGTCCCCGACTAGCGGGGAAGAATGAGCAGTTCTTC.